What follows are 8 T cell receptor beta chains derived from one specimen sequenced in a study of cytomegalovirus exposure and HLA in healthy donors. In the PCR, 60 Vbeta and 13 Jbeta primers were used. Some clones are missing from TCRdb's copy, which holds only in-frame ones; the method was immunoSEQ multiplex PCR. The sample lists 100,000 to 150,000 clones, roughly 70% occurring once. The material sequenced was PBMCs. These receptor sequences come from a woman in her thirties or forties in good health and CMV-seronegative.

The CDR3 coding sequence is TGTGCCAGTAGTAGGGGGACAGGGGGGAACATTCAGTACTTC. It specifies CASSRGTGGNIQYF. The gene calls are TRBV19 and TRBJ2-4, with TRBD1 matching over 11 bases. Germline V gene lookup returns CDR1 LNHDA and CDR2 SQIVND (reference sequence). Trimming removed 4 bases from V and 7 bases from J; junction bases left unmatched: 3. The CDR3 has 14 residues. Variable domain in full (rest from reference TRBV19 and TRBJ2-4): DGGITQSPKYLFRKEGQNVTLSCEQNLNHDAMYWYRQDPGQGLRLIYYSQIVNDFQKGDIAEGYSVSREKKESFPLTVTSAQKNPTAFYLCASSRGTGGNIQYFGAGTRLSVL.

Details on this clone: A read error may produce the germline difference seen at one junction end. The CDR3 is CSSSLSDLDYNSPLHF. The CDR3 DNA is TGTTCCAGCAGCTTATCGGACTTGGACTATAATTCACCCCTCCACTTT. This chain connects TRBV7-9 to TRBJ1-6; D gene uncertain. The CDR3 spans 16 residues. Germline V gene lookup returns CDR1 SEHNR and CDR2 FQNEAQ (reference sequence).

This sequence joins TRBV13 and TRBJ2-5; tentatively, D is TRBD1 (6 bases). Germline loops: CDR1 PRHDT, CDR2 FYEKMQ (reference sequence). Trimming left V 7 bases short and J 1 base short, with 19 bases between. The CDR3 length is 16 residues. The CDR3 region is CASTIVQQGGQETQYF. CDR3 DNA: TGTGCCAGCACCATCGTCCAACAGGGTGGCCAAGAGACCCAGTACTTC.

This chain joins TRBV28 and TRBJ1-5, with unresolved D. V shed 8 bases and J shed 3 bases, with 8 bases lying between them. The CDR3 length is 12 residues. CDR1 is MDHEN and CDR2 is SYDVKM in the germline V gene. CDR3 residues: CASRESNQPQHF. CDR3 bases: TGTGCCAGCCGGGAGTCCAATCAGCCCCAGCATTTT. Based on the CDR3 plus reference TRBV28 and TRBJ1-5, the full variable domain is DVKVTQSSRYLVKRTGEKVFLECVQDMDHENMFWYRQDPGLGLRLIYFSYDVKMKEKGDIPEGYSVSREKKERFSLILESASTNQTSMYLCASRESNQPQHFGDGTRLSIL.

V gene TRBV10-3 combines with J gene TRBJ2-3, with TRBD2 identical over 8 bases. There are 17 residues in the CDR3. V lost 4 bases and J lost 2; bases outside the gene matches: 11. CDR1 is ENHRY and CDR2 is SYGVKD in the germline V gene. For the CDR3, the DNA is TGTGCCATCAGTGGATTTATTAGCGGGGAAGCCACAGATACGCAGTATTTT. Translated: CAISGFISGEATDTQYF.

This chain uses TRBV7-7 with TRBJ2-4; D gene uncertain. This CDR3 has 17 amino acids. V gave up 0 bases and J gave up 2 bases, with 14 bases separating them. Germline loops: CDR1 SSHAT, CDR2 FNYEAQ (reference sequence). CDR3 sequence (DNA): TGTGCCAGCAGCTTAGCCCAGACATGGTTGACCAAAAACATTCAGTACTTC. Translated: CASSLAQTWLTKNIQYF. The variable domain in full, completed from reference TRBV7-7 and TRBJ2-4, reads GAGVSQSPRYKVTKRGQDVTLRCDPISSHATLYWYQQALGQGPEFLTYFNYEAQPDKSGLPSDRFSAERPEGSISTLTIQRTEQRDSAMYRCASSLAQTWLTKNIQYFGAGTRLSVL.

V usage is TRBV5-8 and J usage is TRBJ2-3, with 10 positions matching TRBD2. The CDR3 consists of 17 residues. The junction had 11 bases not matched to a gene; V was cut back by 7 bases and J by 0 bases. Per germline, CDR1 SGHTS and CDR2 YDEGEE. For the CDR3, the DNA is TGTGCCAGCCACTTCAGGACTAGCGGAGGGAGCACAGATACGCAGTATTTT. Amino acid sequence: CASHFRTSGGSTDTQYF.

The chain employs TRBV5-1 and TRBJ1-1; the D is unclear. The V end was cut by 4 bases, the J end by 4 bases, with 8 bases between. The CDR3 covers 12 residues. Germline CDR1 SGHRS, CDR2 YFSETQ. The CDR3 sequence is CASSPPGTEAFF. DNA for the CDR3: TGCGCCAGCAGCCCCCCAGGCACTGAAGCTTTCTTT.